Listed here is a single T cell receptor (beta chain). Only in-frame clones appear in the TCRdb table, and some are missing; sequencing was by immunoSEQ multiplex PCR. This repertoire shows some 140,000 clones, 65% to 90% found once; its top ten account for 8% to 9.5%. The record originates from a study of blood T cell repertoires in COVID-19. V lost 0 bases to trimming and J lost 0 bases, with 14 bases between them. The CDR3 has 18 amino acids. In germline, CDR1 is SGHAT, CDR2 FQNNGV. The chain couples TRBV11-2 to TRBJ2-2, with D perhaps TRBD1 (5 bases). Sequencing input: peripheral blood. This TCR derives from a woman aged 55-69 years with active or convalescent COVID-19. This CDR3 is CASSLDAAGLTNTGELFF. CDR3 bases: TGTGCCAGCAGCTTAGATGCGGCAGGGCTCACGAACACCGGGGAGCTGTTTTTT.